The 5 T cell receptor beta chains below come from one sample, sequenced in a study of T cell responses to AZD1222 COVID-19 vaccine. The assay was immunoSEQ multiplex PCR, and TCRdb's table has in-frame clones only and misses some. The repertoire holds under 85,000 clones, with about nine tenths as singletons. The starting material was peripheral blood, obtained on day 0 of AZD1222 vaccination. Receptors originate from an adult in good health.

This chain joins TRBV5-1 and TRBJ1-3; D possibly corresponds to TRBD1 (6 bases). The CDR3 sequence is 14 residues long. The ends were cut back, 5 bases at V and 4 bases at J, with 13 bases in the middle. The germline CDR1 and CDR2 sequences are SGHRS and YFSETQ. Here the CDR3 reads CASRATGPGNTIYF. CDR3 in DNA: TGCGCCAGCAGGGCTACAGGGCCCGGAAACACCATATATTTT.

This clone occurred many times. The chain recombines TRBV5-4 with TRBJ2-5; D is perhaps TRBD2 (5 bases). This CDR3 spans 13 amino acids. Germline V lookup: CDR1 SGHNT, CDR2 YYREEE (reference sequence). V lost 0 bases and J 9 bases, leaving 12 bases between the germline ends. The CDR3 sequence: CASSLASSGSQYF. CDR3 in DNA: TGTGCCAGCAGCTTGGCTAGTTCGGGGTCCCAGTACTTC.

CDR3 sequence: CASSHPSGFISYEQYF. DNA of the CDR3: TGTGCCAGCAGCCATCCTAGCGGTTTTATTTCCTACGAGCAGTACTTC. The chain employs TRBV11-3 and TRBJ2-7; 7 nucleotides line up with TRBD2. This CDR3 is built from 16 residues. Germline V CDR1 and CDR2: SGHNT, YENEEA. With 5 bases clipped from V and 1 base from J, the junction kept 11 bases outside the gene matches.

The CDR3 reads CASTYGRGWDGYTF. In nucleotides, the CDR3 is TGTGCCAGCACATACGGCAGGGGTTGGGATGGCTACACCTTC. The chain is built from TRBV13 and TRBJ1-2; tentatively, D is TRBD1 (6 bases). This CDR3 comprises 14 residues. V gave up 7 bases and J gave up 6 bases, with 18 bases separating them. The germline CDR1 and CDR2 sequences are PRHDT and FYEKMQ (reference sequence).

The chain carries TRBV4-1 and TRBJ1-2; 7 bases are shared with TRBD1. Trimming at V came to 0 bases and at J to 2 bases, leaving 12 bases not matched to a gene. The CDR3 length is 18 residues. Germline values: CDR1 MGHRA, CDR2 YSYEKL. The CDR3 sequence is CASSQDPGRGTANYGYTF. The DNA of the CDR3 is TGCGCCAGCAGCCAAGACCCTGGGCGGGGGACAGCAAACTATGGCTACACCTTC.